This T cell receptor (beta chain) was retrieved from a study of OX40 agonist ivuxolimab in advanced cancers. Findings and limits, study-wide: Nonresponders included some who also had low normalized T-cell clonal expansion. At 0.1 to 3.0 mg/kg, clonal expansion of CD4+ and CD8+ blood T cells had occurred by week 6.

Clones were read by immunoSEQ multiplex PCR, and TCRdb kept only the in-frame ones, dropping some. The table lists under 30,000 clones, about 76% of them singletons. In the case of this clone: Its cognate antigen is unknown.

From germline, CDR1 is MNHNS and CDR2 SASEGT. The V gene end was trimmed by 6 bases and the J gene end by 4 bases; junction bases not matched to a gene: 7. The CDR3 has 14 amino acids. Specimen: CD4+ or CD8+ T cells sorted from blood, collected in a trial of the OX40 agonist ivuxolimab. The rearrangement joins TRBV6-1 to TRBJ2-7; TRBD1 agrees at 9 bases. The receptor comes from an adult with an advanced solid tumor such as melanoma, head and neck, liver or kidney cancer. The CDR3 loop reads CASSPDRGLYEQYF. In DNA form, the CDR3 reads TGTGCCAGCAGCCCGGACAGGGGCCTTTACGAGCAGTACTTC.